One T cell receptor (beta chain) is described in this entry. This sample was taken from a study of blood T cell repertoires in COVID-19. Overall study context: Specimens from acute and convalescent COVID-19 originated in the United States, Italy and Spain.

Original processing methods: Nucleated cell counts were estimated from reference gene primer amplification. Only in-frame clones appear in the TCRdb table, and some are missing; sequencing was by immunoSEQ multiplex PCR. The V and J calls and clone size are taken from that table; D and trimming were inferred from the DNA. Of some 35,000 clones detected, roughly nine tenths appear once; the ten largest clones hold around 20%. CDR3 length: 13 residues. Germline V gives CDR1 LNHDA, CDR2 SQIVND (reference sequence). The junction had 7 bases not matched to a gene; V was cut back by 9 bases and J by 5 bases.

The sequence came from a man in his sixties or seventies with acute or convalescent COVID-19. The chain has TRBV19 and TRBJ2-5, with 9 bases aligning to TRBD2. The sample consisted of peripheral blood. CDR3 nucleotide sequence: TGTGCCAGCCGTAGCGGGAGTAAGGAGACCCAGTACTTC. It codes for CASRSGSKETQYF.